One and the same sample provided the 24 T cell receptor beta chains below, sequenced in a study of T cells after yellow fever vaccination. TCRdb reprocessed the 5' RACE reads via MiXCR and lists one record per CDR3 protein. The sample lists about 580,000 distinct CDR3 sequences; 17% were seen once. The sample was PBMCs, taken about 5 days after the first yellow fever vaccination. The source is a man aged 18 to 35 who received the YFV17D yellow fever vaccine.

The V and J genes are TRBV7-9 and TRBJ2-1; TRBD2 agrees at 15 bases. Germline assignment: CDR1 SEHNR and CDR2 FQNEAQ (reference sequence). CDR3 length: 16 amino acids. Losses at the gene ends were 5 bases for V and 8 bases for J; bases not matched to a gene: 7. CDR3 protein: CASSLGTSGGPDEQFF. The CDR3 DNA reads TGTGCCAGCAGCCTCGGGACTAGCGGGGGGCCGGATGAGCAGTTCTTC.

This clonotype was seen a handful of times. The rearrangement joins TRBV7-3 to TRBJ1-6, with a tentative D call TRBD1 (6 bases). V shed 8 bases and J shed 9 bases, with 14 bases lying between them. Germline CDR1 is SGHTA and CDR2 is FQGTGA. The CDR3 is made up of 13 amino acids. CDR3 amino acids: CASPDRRCSPLHF. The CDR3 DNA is TGTGCCAGCCCCGACAGGAGATGTTCACCCCTCCACTTT. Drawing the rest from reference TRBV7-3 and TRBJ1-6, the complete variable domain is GAGVSQTPSNKVTEKGKYVELRCDPISGHTALYWYRQSLGQGPEFLIYFQGTGAADDSGLPNDRFFAVRPEGSVSTLKIQRTERGDSAVYLCASPDRRCSPLHFGNGTRLTVT.

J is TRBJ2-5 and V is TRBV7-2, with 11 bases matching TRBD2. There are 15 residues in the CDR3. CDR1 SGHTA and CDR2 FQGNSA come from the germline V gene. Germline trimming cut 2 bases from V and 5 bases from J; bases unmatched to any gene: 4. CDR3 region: CASSLTSGGRETQYF. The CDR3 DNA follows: TGTGCCAGCAGCTTAACTAGCGGGGGCCGGGAGACCCAGTACTTC.

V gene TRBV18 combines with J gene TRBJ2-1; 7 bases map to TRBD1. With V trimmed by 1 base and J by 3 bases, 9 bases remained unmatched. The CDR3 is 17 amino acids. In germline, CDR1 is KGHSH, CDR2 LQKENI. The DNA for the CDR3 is TGTGCCAGCTCACCACGAGAGACGACAGGGTTCTACAATGAGCAGTTCTTC. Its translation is CASSPRETTGFYNEQFF.

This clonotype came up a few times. The CDR3 DNA reads as TGTGCCAGCAGTCCGGCGGTGACCGTTGAAGCTTTCTTT. This codes for CASSPAVTVEAFF. The chain recombines TRBV25-1 with TRBJ1-1; D remains unclear. V lost 5 bases to trimming and J lost 7 bases, with 14 bases between them. The length of the CDR3 is 13 residues. CDR1 and CDR2 from the germline V gene are MGHDK and SYGVNS.

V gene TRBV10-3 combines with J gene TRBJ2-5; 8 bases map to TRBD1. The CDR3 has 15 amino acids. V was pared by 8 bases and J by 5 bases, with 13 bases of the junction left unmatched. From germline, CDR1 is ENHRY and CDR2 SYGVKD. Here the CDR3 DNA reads TGTGCCATCTCCGGGACAGGCTTCTCCTCGGAGACCCAGTACTTC. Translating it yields CAISGTGFSSETQYF.

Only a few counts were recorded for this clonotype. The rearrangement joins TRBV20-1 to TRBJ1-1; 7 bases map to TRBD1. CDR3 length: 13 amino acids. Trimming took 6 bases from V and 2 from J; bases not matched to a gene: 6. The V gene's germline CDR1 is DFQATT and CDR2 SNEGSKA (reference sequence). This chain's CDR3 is CSARRDSNTEAFF. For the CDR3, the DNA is TGCAGTGCCAGAAGGGACAGTAACACTGAAGCTTTCTTT.

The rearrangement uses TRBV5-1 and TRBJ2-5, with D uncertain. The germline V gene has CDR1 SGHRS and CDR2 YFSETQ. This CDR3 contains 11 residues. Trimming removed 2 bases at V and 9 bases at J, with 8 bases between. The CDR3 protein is CASSFTGPQYF. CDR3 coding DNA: TGCGCCAGCAGCTTTACTGGCCCCCAGTACTTC.

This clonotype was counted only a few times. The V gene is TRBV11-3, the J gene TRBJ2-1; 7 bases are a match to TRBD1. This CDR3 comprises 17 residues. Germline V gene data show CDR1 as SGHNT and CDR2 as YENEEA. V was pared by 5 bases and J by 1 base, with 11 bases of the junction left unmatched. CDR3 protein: CASSPYFRTGSYNEQFF. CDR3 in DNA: TGTGCCAGCAGCCCATATTTTCGGACAGGTTCCTACAATGAGCAGTTCTTC.

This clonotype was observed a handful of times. DNA of the CDR3: TGTGCCATCAGTGAGTCGACTCGGACAGGGGGGGAAGCTTTCTTT. As protein: CAISESTRTGGEAFF. The chain has TRBV10-3 and TRBJ1-1, with 10 positions matching TRBD1. Per the germline V gene, CDR1 is ENHRY and CDR2 is SYGVKD. The trim removed 0 bases at V and 8 bases at J, leaving 6 bases unmatched. This CDR3 is built from 15 residues.

The CDR3 DNA reads TGCAGTGCTTGGGGTCGGTTTCACAATGAGCAGTTCTTC. Its protein is CSAWGRFHNEQFF. The V call is TRBV20-1, the J call TRBJ2-1; D is unclear. With 5 bases removed from V and 5 bases from J, the gap between germline ends came to 13 bases. This CDR3 has 13 residues. The germline CDR1 and CDR2 sequences are DFQATT and SNEGSKA (reference sequence).

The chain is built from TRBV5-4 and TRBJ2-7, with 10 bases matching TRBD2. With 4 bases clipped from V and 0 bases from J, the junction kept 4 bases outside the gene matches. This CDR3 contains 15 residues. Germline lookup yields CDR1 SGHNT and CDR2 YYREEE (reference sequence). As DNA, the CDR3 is TGTGCCAGCAGCACTGGGACTAGCGCCTCCTACGAGCAGTACTTC. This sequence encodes CASSTGTSASYEQYF.

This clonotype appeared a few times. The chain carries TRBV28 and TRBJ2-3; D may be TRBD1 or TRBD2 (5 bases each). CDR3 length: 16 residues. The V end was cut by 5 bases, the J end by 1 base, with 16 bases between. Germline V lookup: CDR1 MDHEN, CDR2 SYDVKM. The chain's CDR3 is CASSRDERGGTDTQYF. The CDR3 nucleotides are TGTGCCAGCAGTCGAGACGAAAGAGGGGGCACAGATACGCAGTATTTT.

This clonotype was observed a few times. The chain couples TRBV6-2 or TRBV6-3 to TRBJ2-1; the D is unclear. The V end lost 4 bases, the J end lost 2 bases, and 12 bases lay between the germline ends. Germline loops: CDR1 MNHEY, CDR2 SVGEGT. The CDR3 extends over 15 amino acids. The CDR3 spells CASSLGNTPYNEQFF. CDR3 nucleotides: TGTGCCAGCAGTTTAGGAAATACCCCCTACAATGAGCAGTTCTTC.

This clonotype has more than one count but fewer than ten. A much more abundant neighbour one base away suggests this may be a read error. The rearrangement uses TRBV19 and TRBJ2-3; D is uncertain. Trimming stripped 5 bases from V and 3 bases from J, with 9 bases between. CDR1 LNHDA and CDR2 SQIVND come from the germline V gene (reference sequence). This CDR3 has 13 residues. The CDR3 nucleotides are TGTGCCAGTAGTGCGAGGAATACAGATACGCAGTATTTT. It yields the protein CASSARNTDTQYF. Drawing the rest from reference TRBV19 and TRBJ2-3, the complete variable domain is DGGITQSPKYLFRKEGQNVTLSCEQNLNHDAMYWYRQDPGQGLRLIYYSQIVNDFQKGDIAEGYSVSREKKESFPLTVTSAQKNPTAFYLCASSARNTDTQYFGPGTRLTVL.

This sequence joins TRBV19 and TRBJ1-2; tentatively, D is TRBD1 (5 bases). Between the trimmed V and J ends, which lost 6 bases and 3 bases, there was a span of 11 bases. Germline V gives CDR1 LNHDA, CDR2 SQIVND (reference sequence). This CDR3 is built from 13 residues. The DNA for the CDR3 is TGTGCCAGTAGAAGAACAGGATACTATGGCTACACCTTC. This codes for CASRRTGYYGYTF.

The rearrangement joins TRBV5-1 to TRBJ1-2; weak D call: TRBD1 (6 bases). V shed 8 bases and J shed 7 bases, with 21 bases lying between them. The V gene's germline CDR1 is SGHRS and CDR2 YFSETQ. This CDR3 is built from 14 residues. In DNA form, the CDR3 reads TGCGCCAGTCGCGACAGGAGCTCTCGAGGTGGCTACACCTTC. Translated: CASRDRSSRGGYTF.

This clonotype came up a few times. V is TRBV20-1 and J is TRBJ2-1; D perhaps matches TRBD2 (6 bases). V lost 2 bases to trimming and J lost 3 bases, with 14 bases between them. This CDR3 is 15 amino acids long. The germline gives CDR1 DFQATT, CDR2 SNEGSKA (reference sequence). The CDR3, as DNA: TGCAGTGCTAGAAGGGGTTCGGGGGTCTACAATGAGCAGTTCTTC. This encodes CSARRGSGVYNEQFF.

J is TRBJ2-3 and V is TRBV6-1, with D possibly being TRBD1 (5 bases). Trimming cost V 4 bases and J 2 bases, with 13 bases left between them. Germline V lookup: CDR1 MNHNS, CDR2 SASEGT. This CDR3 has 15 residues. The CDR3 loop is CASSGWAGLTDTQYF. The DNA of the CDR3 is TGTGCCAGCAGTGGCTGGGCAGGGCTCACAGATACGCAGTATTTT.

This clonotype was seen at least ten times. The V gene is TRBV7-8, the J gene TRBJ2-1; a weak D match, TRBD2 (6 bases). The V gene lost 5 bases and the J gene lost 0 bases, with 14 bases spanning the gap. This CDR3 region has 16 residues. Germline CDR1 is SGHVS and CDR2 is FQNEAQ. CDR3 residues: CASSPPGGVSYNEQFF. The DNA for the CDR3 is TGTGCCAGCAGCCCCCCCGGGGGTGTCTCCTACAATGAGCAGTTCTTC.

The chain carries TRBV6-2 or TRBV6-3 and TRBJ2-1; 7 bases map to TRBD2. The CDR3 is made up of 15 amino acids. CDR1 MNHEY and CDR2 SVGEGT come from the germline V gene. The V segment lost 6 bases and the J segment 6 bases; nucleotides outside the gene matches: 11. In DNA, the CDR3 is TGTGCCAGCAGGGACTCGCGCGGGGGACCCAATGAGCAGTTCTTC. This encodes CASRDSRGGPNEQFF.

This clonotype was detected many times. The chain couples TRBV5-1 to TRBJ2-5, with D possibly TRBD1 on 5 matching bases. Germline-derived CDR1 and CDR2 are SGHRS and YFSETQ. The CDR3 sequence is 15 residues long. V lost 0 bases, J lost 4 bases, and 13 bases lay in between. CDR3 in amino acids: CASSLGGSGGETQYF. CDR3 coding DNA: TGCGCCAGCAGCTTGGGGGGCTCTGGTGGAGAGACCCAGTACTTC.

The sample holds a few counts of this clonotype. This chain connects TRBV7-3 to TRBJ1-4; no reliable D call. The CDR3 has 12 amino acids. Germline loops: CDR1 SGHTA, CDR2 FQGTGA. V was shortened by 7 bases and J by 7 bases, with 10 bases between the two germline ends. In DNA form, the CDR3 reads TGTGCCAGCATGGACGGACTTGAAAAACTGTTTTTT. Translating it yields CASMDGLEKLFF.

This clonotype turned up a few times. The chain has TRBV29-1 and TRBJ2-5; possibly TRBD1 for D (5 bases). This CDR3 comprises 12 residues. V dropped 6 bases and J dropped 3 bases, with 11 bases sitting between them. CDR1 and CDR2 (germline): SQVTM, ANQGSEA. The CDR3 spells CSVESREETQYF. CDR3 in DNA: TGCAGCGTAGAATCCAGGGAAGAGACCCAGTACTTC.